Listed here is a single T cell receptor beta chain. It has no known antigen specificity. Qualities for individual bases were not recorded, and no much larger clone is one base off. Separate from the approximately 700-subject first cohort, the validation cohort of roughly 120 subjects was the group to which the donors belonged. The library was produced with the immunoSEQ multiplex PCR assay. The paper's data handling went like this. A statistical classification framework was built for diagnosing cytomegalovirus status from the catalog of TCR beta chain sequences. What TCRdb holds here is the immuneACCESS table cut down to in-frame rearrangements. Part of the clones is not present; checked against another copy, under half of the missing clones reflect an unresolved V gene, and the others are unexplained. V and J calls and clone size are as listed in that table; D and trimming were resolved from the DNA. In this sample the table shows tens of thousands of clones, about four fifths of which occur a single time. Over 10% of the sample is in the top ten clones.

From the cysteine up to the phenylalanine, the CDR3 has a length of 15 residues. CDR3 DNA is the only sequence kept; it has 45 bases, read in frame from the first base. The germline ends are 17 bases apart after V is trimmed by 4 bases and J by 4 bases. The germline V gene specifies SGHRS as CDR1 and YFSETQ as CDR2. This entry belongs to a study of cytomegalovirus exposure and HLA in healthy donors (dated by TCRdb to about 2017). About the investigation overall: According to a later analysis, the 120 validation repertoires were produced on the same platform as the 666 repertoires of the first cohort. The study was designed to test whether signatures of past pathogen exposure could be identified by cataloging public T cell receptors. High-throughput TCR immunosequencing, statistical association of individual TCRs with disease status, and machine learning were combined to predict cytomegalovirus infection status. A separate validation cohort of roughly 110 different subjects was used in addition to the 666-subject first cohort. General study outcomes and caveats: While some public TCRs were present in many individuals, most TCR sequences turned up only very rarely across donors. The study gave a list of some 150 TCR beta chains associated with cytomegalovirus. Three of the identified cytomegalovirus-associated TCR beta chains were confirmed in vitro to be specific for cytomegalovirus antigens. The classifier was reported to diagnose cytomegalovirus status with high specificity and sensitivity in both the original and validation cohorts. The authors suggested that the approach could potentially be extended to other disease states and immunological phenotypes. Subsequent analysis determined that TCRs grouped into clusters in the first cohort also showed a tendency toward co-occurrence across the 120 validation repertoires, and approximately 94% of cluster scores exceeded 0. A later analysis lacked HLA typing for the validation cohort, so it scored co-occurrence in that cohort across all 110 or so repertoires.

The chain uses TRBV5-1 and TRBJ1-1; tentative D gene TRBD1, with 6 bases matching. The sequence came from a woman under 30 in good health and CMV-seropositive. The sequenced sample was PBMCs. The DNA sequence follows: TGCGCCAGCAGCCCTTTACAGGGTTTCGGCACTGAAGCTTTCTTT. This gives the protein CASSPLQGFGTEAFF.